The 23 T cell receptor beta chains below were found in one sample sequenced in a study of cytomegalovirus exposure and HLA in healthy donors. Assay: immunoSEQ multiplex PCR; the TCRdb copy retains only in-frame clones and omits some. The sample lists under 95,000 clones; approximately 94% were seen once. Specimen: PBMCs. Receptors originate from a woman aged 18-35 years in good health and CMV-seropositive.

This sequence joins TRBV5-1 and TRBJ2-1; possibly TRBD1 for D (6 bases). The CDR3 loop spans 15 amino acids. Trimming removed 1 base at V and 5 bases at J, with 13 bases between. From germline, CDR1 is SGHRS and CDR2 YFSETQ. This chain's CDR3 is CASSLFRGQNNEQFF. CDR3 bases: TGCGCCAGCAGCTTGTTCCGAGGACAGAACAATGAGCAGTTCTTC.

V and J are TRBV4-3 and TRBJ1-2, with a tentative D call TRBD1 (5 bases). Trimming removed 0 bases from V and 8 bases from J, with 13 bases in between. Per the germline V gene, CDR1 is LGHNA and CDR2 is YSLEER. The CDR3 consists of 14 residues. The CDR3 coding sequence is TGCGCCAGCAGCCAAGATCAGGGAAGAAACGGCTACACCTTC. Translating gives CASSQDQGRNGYTF.

The rearrangement links TRBV5-1 to TRBJ2-1, with 11 bases identical to TRBD1. This CDR3 has 14 residues. Unmatched junction bases numbered 12, after V lost 4 bases and J lost 15 bases. The germline gives CDR1 SGHRS, CDR2 YFSETQ. The CDR3 loop is CASSPGQGVSAWFF. The CDR3 DNA reads as TGCGCCAGCAGCCCGGGACAGGGGGTCTCGGCATGGTTCTTC. The complete variable domain, with remaining parts taken from reference TRBV5-1 and TRBJ2-1, reads KAGVTQTPRYLIKTRGQQVTLSCSPISGHRSVSWYQQTPGQGLQFLFEYFSETQRNKGNFPGRFSGRQFSNSRSEMNVSTLELGDSALYLCASSPGQGVSAWFFGPGTRLTVL.

This clone was seen a single time. The chain is built from TRBV4-3 and TRBJ2-3; the match to TRBD1 covers 12 bases. The CDR3 is 16 amino acids. The germline V gene encodes CDR1 LGHNA and CDR2 YSLEER. Trimming took 3 bases from V and 4 from J; bases not matched to a gene: 5. The CDR3 DNA is TGCGCCAGCAGCCAGTCCGGGACAGGGGGCCCAGATACGCAGTATTTT. It codes for CASSQSGTGGPDTQYF.

The V gene is TRBV28, the J gene TRBJ1-2; the D gene is possibly TRBD1 (6 bases). Germline lookup yields CDR1 MDHEN and CDR2 SYDVKM. Trimming pared 5 bases from V and 7 bases from J, leaving 20 bases between. The length of the CDR3 is 15 residues. CDR3 loop: CASSIRALGARGYTF. The CDR3 region has the DNA TGTGCCAGCAGTATCCGGGCCCTGGGGGCTCGTGGCTACACCTTC.

The J gene is TRBJ2-7, the V gene TRBV18; possibly TRBD2 for D (6 bases). This CDR3 is built from 14 residues. Germline CDR1 is KGHSH and CDR2 is LQKENI. V lost 5 bases to trimming and J lost 9 bases, with 20 bases between them. The DNA for the CDR3 is TGTGCCAGCTCAACCTCCGGGACTGCGATTGGGCAGTACTTC. Its translation: CASSTSGTAIGQYF.

The chain recombines TRBV6-6 with TRBJ2-1; 10 bases map to TRBD2. Germline CDR1 is MNHNY and CDR2 is SVGAGI (reference sequence). Unmatched junction bases numbered 1, after V lost 4 bases and J lost 4 bases. This CDR3 is built from 14 residues. The CDR3 region is CASSWTSGYNEQFF. In nucleotides, the CDR3 is TGTGCCAGCAGTTGGACTAGCGGATACAATGAGCAGTTCTTC.

This clone was recorded once. The rearrangement uses TRBV5-1 and TRBJ2-2; TRBD1 is a possible D gene (7 bases). The CDR3 has 15 residues. The ends were cut back, 1 base at V and 1 base at J, with 8 bases in the middle. The germline V gene encodes CDR1 SGHRS and CDR2 YFSETQ. CDR3 residues: CASSLQGGNTGELFF. The DNA of the CDR3 is TGCGCCAGCAGCTTGCAGGGGGGGAACACCGGGGAGCTGTTTTTT.

This clone was detected once. The chain uses TRBV28 and TRBJ1-5; 9 bases agree with TRBD1. V gave up 6 bases and J gave up 5 bases; unmatched junction bases: 5. The CDR3 length is 14 residues. CDR1 is MDHEN and CDR2 is SYDVKM in the germline V gene. CDR3 nucleotides: TGTGCCAGCAGACCCGGGACAGGGTATCAGCCCCAGCATTTT. Encoded protein: CASRPGTGYQPQHF.

This chain uses TRBV6-5 with TRBJ1-5, with 8 bases fitting TRBD1. This CDR3 is built from 15 residues. CDR1 is MNHEY, CDR2 SVGAGI, per germline. V gave up 6 bases and J gave up 3 bases; unmatched junction bases: 7. The CDR3 protein is CASSIDRGNNQPQHF. CDR3 nucleotide sequence: TGTGCCAGCAGCATAGACAGGGGAAACAATCAGCCCCAGCATTTT.

This chain connects TRBV7-2 to TRBJ2-5; tentatively, D is TRBD1 (6 bases). CDR3 size: 14 residues. Germline V lookup: CDR1 SGHTA, CDR2 FQGNSA. V lost 3 bases, J lost 9 bases, and 17 bases lay in between. The CDR3 nucleotides read TGTGCCAGCAGCTTTGACACAGGGACGGTGGCCCAGTACTTC. Translation gives CASSFDTGTVAQYF.

This clone was seen a single time. The chain carries TRBV6-1 and TRBJ1-1; a possible D gene is TRBD1 (5 bases). Germline V gene data show CDR1 as MNHNS and CDR2 as SASEGT. V lost 7 bases to trimming and J lost 0 bases, with 9 bases between them. The CDR3 runs 13 residues. This CDR3 reads CASIRGMNTEAFF. Written as DNA, the CDR3 is TGTGCCAGCATAAGGGGTATGAACACTGAAGCTTTCTTT.

V is TRBV28 and J is TRBJ1-2, with D possibly TRBD1 on 6 matching bases. Trimming took off 4 bases at V and 4 bases at J, with 13 bases between the two ends. The V gene's germline CDR1 is MDHEN and CDR2 SYDVKM. There are 14 residues in the CDR3. The CDR3 here is CASSSGQQTYGYTF. In nucleotides, the CDR3 is TGTGCCAGCAGTTCCGGACAGCAAACCTATGGCTACACCTTC.

The genes are TRBV11-2 and TRBJ2-1; 10 bases fit TRBD1. This CDR3 contains 15 residues. The germline V gene has CDR1 SGHAT and CDR2 FQNNGV. V lost 3 bases, J lost 4 bases, and 3 bases stayed unmatched. This CDR3 reads CASSLGQGMYNEQFF. In DNA, the CDR3 is TGTGCCAGCAGCTTGGGACAGGGGATGTACAATGAGCAGTTCTTC.

The rearrangement joins TRBV27 to TRBJ2-6; 7 bases align to TRBD1. The ends lost 3 bases at V and 0 bases at J; junction bases unmatched: 11. The germline gives CDR1 MNHEY, CDR2 SMNVEV (reference sequence). The CDR3 has 19 amino acids. CDR3 DNA sequence: TGTGCCAGCAGTTTTTTGGCCGGGACAGTCACCTCTGGGGCCAACGTCCTGACTTTC. It translates to CASSFLAGTVTSGANVLTF. Using reference TRBV27 and TRBJ2-6 for the parts outside the CDR3, the full variable domain is EAQVTQNPRYLITVTGKKLTVTCSQNMNHEYMSWYRQDPGLGLRQIYYSMNVEVTDKGDVPEGYKVSRKEKRNFPLILESPSPNQTSLYFCASSFLAGTVTSGANVLTFGAGSRLTVL.

The chain uses TRBV6-5 and TRBJ1-2; no clear D gene. Trimming cost V 7 bases and J 1 base, with 7 bases left between them. Germline lookup yields CDR1 MNHEY and CDR2 SVGAGI. The CDR3 is made up of 12 amino acids. This CDR3 is CASMEGNYGYTF. The CDR3 DNA reads as TGTGCCAGCATGGAGGGTAACTATGGCTACACCTTC.

This sequence joins TRBV10-2 and TRBJ1-1; perhaps TRBD1 as D (5 bases). The CDR3 length is 16 residues. Germline V lookup: CDR1 WSHSY, CDR2 SAAADI. Trimming shortened V by 0 bases and J by 4 bases, and 15 bases separated the two germline ends. The CDR3: CASSESGSGLFTEAFF. CDR3 bases: TGCGCCAGCAGTGAGTCGGGGTCAGGGCTCTTCACTGAAGCTTTCTTT.

CDR3 sequence: CASSLPETDYNYGYTF. The CDR3 DNA reads as TGTGCCAGCAGCTTGCCCGAGACGGACTATAACTATGGCTACACCTTC. V and J are TRBV5-4 and TRBJ1-2; D gene uncertain. Trimming took 1 base from V and 1 from J, leaving 14 bases between them. This CDR3 is 16 amino acids long. The germline V gene has CDR1 SGHNT and CDR2 YYREEE (reference sequence).

DNA for the CDR3: TGTGCTAGTGGTTCCGAGGGAGAGACCCAGTACTTC. Protein product: CASGSEGETQYF. The chain joins TRBV12-5 to TRBJ2-5, with a weak D call TRBD2 (5 bases). CDR1 is LGHNT, CDR2 FRNRAP, per germline. V was pared by 4 bases and J by 4 bases, with 7 bases between. The CDR3 spans 12 residues.

The chain is built from TRBV9 and TRBJ1-4, with 7 positions matching TRBD1. This CDR3 contains 16 residues. Unmatched junction bases numbered 14, after V lost 4 bases and J lost 8 bases. The germline V gene encodes CDR1 SGDLS and CDR2 YYNGEE. CDR3 bases: TGTGCCAGCAGCCCAGACAGGGAACCCCGGGGCGAAAAACTGTTTTTT. Its protein product is CASSPDREPRGEKLFF.

The gene calls are TRBV27 and TRBJ1-1; tentative D call: TRBD1 (5 bases). In germline, CDR1 is MNHEY, CDR2 SMNVEV (reference sequence). The CDR3 totals 14 residues. V lost 6 bases to trimming and J lost 0 bases, with 11 bases between them. This CDR3 is CASRSDSMNTEAFF. CDR3 nucleotide sequence: TGTGCCAGCAGAAGTGACAGCATGAACACTGAAGCTTTCTTT.

A single count supports this clone. V is TRBV28 and J is TRBJ1-5, with 9 bases identical to TRBD1. Germline V CDR1 and CDR2: MDHEN, SYDVKM. CDR3 length: 19 amino acids. J lost 6 bases, V lost 4 bases, and 19 bases had no gene match. The CDR3 loop reads CASSSLIPLPGQGAQPQHF. CDR3 DNA: TGTGCCAGCAGTTCCCTAATCCCACTGCCGGGACAGGGAGCTCAGCCCCAGCATTTT.

The J gene is TRBJ1-1, the V gene TRBV28; 10 positions agree with TRBD1. The V gene end was trimmed by 5 bases and the J gene end by 7 bases; junction bases not matched to a gene: 4. Germline CDR1 reads MDHEN; CDR2 reads SYDVKM. The CDR3 sequence is 13 residues long. CDR3 region: CASSPTGGDEAFF. CDR3 nucleotides: TGTGCCAGCAGTCCGACAGGGGGCGATGAAGCTTTCTTT.